The 30 T cell receptor beta chains given below trace back to one sample, sequenced in a study of T-cell reconstitution after alpha-beta-depleted transplantation in children. Preparation of the TCRbeta library involved a method that used unique molecular identifiers. From the PCR reads, TCRdb called clonotypes with MiXCR, one entry per CDR3 protein. The table records about 260,000 distinct CDR3 sequences, just under 8.5% of them present only once. Sequencing was performed on PBMCs, mostly from graft donor cells, taken 180 days after TCRalphabeta/CD19-depleted stem cell transplant. These receptors originate from a male patient between 5 and 17 years old who had a stem cell transplant for acute lymphoblastic leukemia, so the T cells may come from the graft donor.

This clonotype was recorded many times. The chain joins TRBV7-9 to TRBJ2-1; D might be TRBD1 or TRBD2, each matching 5 bases. V was shortened by 4 bases and J by 15 bases, with 16 bases between the two germline ends. The V gene's germline CDR1 is SEHNR and CDR2 FQNEAQ (reference sequence). The CDR3 contains 12 residues. The CDR3 region is CASSSGTRGRFF. In DNA form, the CDR3 reads TGTGCCAGCAGCTCCGGGACCCGGGGTCGGTTCTTC.

This clonotype was counted at least ten times. V usage is TRBV20-1 and J usage is TRBJ2-1; the D is unclear. Germline CDR1 is DFQATT and CDR2 is SNEGSKA (reference sequence). The CDR3 is 14 amino acids. Trimming stripped 2 bases from V and 0 bases from J, with 8 bases between. The CDR3 reads CSARQVSSYNEQFF. The CDR3 DNA follows: TGCAGTGCTAGACAGGTCAGCTCCTACAATGAGCAGTTCTTC.

The sample holds many counts of this clonotype. The chain carries TRBV11-2 and TRBJ2-2; D may be TRBD2 (5 bases). The V end was cut by 0 bases, the J end by 2 bases, with 10 bases between. From germline, CDR1 is SGHAT and CDR2 FQNNGV. The CDR3 has 16 residues. This chain's CDR3 is CASSLDEGENTGELFF. CDR3 nucleotide sequence: TGTGCCAGCAGCTTAGACGAGGGAGAAAACACCGGGGAGCTGTTTTTT.

With regard to this clonotype: A much more abundant neighbour one base away suggests this may be a read error. DNA of the CDR3: TGTTCCAGCAGCTCAAGACTAGCGGGAGCGATGTTCTTC. This encodes CSSSSRLAGAMFF. The rearrangement links TRBV5-6 to TRBJ2-1, with TRBD2 matching over 12 bases. Germline CDR1 is SGHDT and CDR2 is YYEEEE. The CDR3 covers 13 residues.

This clonotype was observed at least ten times. This rearrangement joins TRBV12-3 or TRBV12-4 to TRBJ2-1, with 11 bases aligning to TRBD2. With V trimmed by 3 bases and J by 0 bases, 4 bases remained unmatched. There are 17 residues in the CDR3. The CDR3 loop reads CASSFLAGGISYNEQFF. The CDR3 DNA sequence: TGTGCCAGCAGTTTTTTAGCGGGGGGGATCTCCTACAATGAGCAGTTCTTC.

Comment on this clonotype: This clone may be a read error of a much larger clone one base away. The chain carries TRBV4-3 and TRBJ2-1, with 7 bases aligning to TRBD2. CDR3 length: 17 residues. V trimming: 2 bases; J trimming: 0 bases; junction bases outside the gene matches: 7. The germline V gene has CDR1 LGHNA and CDR2 YSLEER. The CDR3 DNA is TGCGCCAGCAGCCAAATCGGGGGGACTCCCTCCTACAATGAGCAGTTCTTC. Its protein is CASSQIGGTPSYNEQFF.

This clonotype was seen many times. This chain links TRBV18 with TRBJ1-2; TRBD1 matches 8 bases. Germline CDR1 is KGHSH and CDR2 is LQKENI. The CDR3 spans 13 residues. J gave up 4 bases and V 3 bases, and 1 base lay outside the gene matches. Here the CDR3 reads CASSPGQGYGYTF. The CDR3 region has the DNA TGTGCCAGCTCACCCGGACAGGGCTATGGCTACACCTTC.

There are many counts of this clonotype. The chain links TRBV18 to TRBJ2-6, with D tentatively TRBD1 or TRBD2 (5 bases each). Germline V gene sequence: CDR1 KGHSH, CDR2 LQKENI. This CDR3 is 16 amino acids long. V lost 0 bases and J lost 2, with 8 bases in between. The CDR3: CASSPPGVPGANVLTF. The CDR3, as DNA: TGTGCCAGCTCACCACCGGGGGTTCCTGGGGCCAACGTCCTGACTTTC.

Many counts were recorded for this clonotype. This rearrangement joins TRBV7-6 to TRBJ1-1; D uncertain. The V and J ends lost 1 base and 5 bases respectively, with 8 bases between them. The CDR3 sequence is 13 residues long. CDR1 is SGHVS, CDR2 FNYEAQ, per germline. The CDR3 sequence: CASSLVLGTEAFF. In nucleotides, the CDR3 is TGTGCCAGCAGCTTAGTGTTAGGGACTGAAGCTTTCTTT.

Ten or more counts support this clonotype. This chain links TRBV21-1 with TRBJ2-2; the D call in the table, TRBD1, was not verified against the DNA. TRBV21-1 is a pseudogene segment. The CDR3 totals 14 residues. The CDR3 DNA is TGTGCCAGCAGGCCCGGACAGGGAAGCGGGGAGCTGTTTTTT. Its translation: CASRPGQGSGELFF.

This clonotype was seen repeatedly, ten times or more. V is TRBV27 and J is TRBJ2-7; 10 bases align to TRBD2. V was clipped by 3 bases and J by 5 bases; unmatched bases: 1. In germline, CDR1 is MNHEY, CDR2 SMNVEV (reference sequence). The CDR3 loop spans 13 amino acids. The CDR3 nucleotides read TGTGCCAGCAGTTTTAGCGGGGGGAACGAGCAGTACTTC. Amino acids: CASSFSGGNEQYF.

This clonotype came up a few times. The V call is TRBV11-3, the J call TRBJ2-3; 8 nucleotides agree with TRBD1. This CDR3 has 16 residues. Unmatched junction bases numbered 6, after V lost 4 bases and J lost 0 bases. Germline CDR1 is SGHNT and CDR2 is YENEEA. The CDR3 region has the DNA TGTGCCAGCAGCTCCACAGGGGGTCTAAGCACAGATACGCAGTATTTT. It yields the protein CASSSTGGLSTDTQYF.

This clonotype was detected ten times or more. The chain uses TRBV27 and TRBJ1-5; D is ambiguous. The CDR3 is made up of 14 amino acids. V was trimmed by 3 bases and J by 4 bases, leaving 10 bases between them. The germline V gene encodes CDR1 MNHEY and CDR2 SMNVEV (reference sequence). This chain's CDR3 is CASSLLGLNQPQHF. The CDR3 DNA reads TGTGCCAGCAGTTTGTTGGGCCTTAATCAGCCCCAGCATTTT.

In this sample, this clonotype turned up many times. V is TRBV12-5 and J is TRBJ2-6, with D uncertain. This CDR3 comprises 17 residues. Trimming took off 0 bases at V and 0 bases at J, with 9 bases between the two ends. Germline V gene lookup returns CDR1 LGHNT and CDR2 FRNRAP. The chain's CDR3 is CASGLVNPFSGANVLTF. In DNA, the CDR3 is TGTGCTAGTGGTTTGGTGAACCCATTCTCTGGGGCCAACGTCCTGACTTTC.

The table lists this clonotype with many counts. V is TRBV11-2 and J is TRBJ2-2; D remains unclear. Germline CDR1 and CDR2: SGHAT and FQNNGV. The CDR3 totals 14 residues. V shed 1 base and J shed 6 bases, with 9 bases lying between them. In nucleotides, the CDR3 is TGTGCCAGCAGCTTAGTCACGAGTCCCGGGGAGCTGTTTTTT. As protein: CASSLVTSPGELFF.

This clonotype was detected ten times or more. The V and J genes are TRBV9 and TRBJ1-5; tentatively, D is TRBD1 (5 bases). Trimming removed 4 bases from V and 5 bases from J, with 16 bases in between. CDR3 length: 15 amino acids. Germline V gives CDR1 SGDLS, CDR2 YYNGEE. CDR3 sequence: CASSRTGFNHQPQHF. The CDR3 DNA is TGTGCCAGCAGCCGTACAGGTTTTAATCATCAGCCCCAGCATTTT.

There are many counts of this clonotype. The rearrangement links TRBV6-5 to TRBJ2-7; 9 bases are shared with TRBD2. Germline CDR1 MNHEY, CDR2 SVGAGI. The J segment lost 4 bases and the V segment lost 6 bases, leaving 10 bases of the junction unmatched. This CDR3 comprises 15 residues. CDR3 sequence: CASSPTYTSGYEQYF. In DNA, the CDR3 is TGTGCCAGCAGCCCCACTTACACTAGCGGGTACGAGCAGTACTTC.

This chain links TRBV7-6 with TRBJ1-1; D unresolved. The CDR3 sequence is 12 residues long. The germline CDR1 and CDR2 sequences are SGHVS and FNYEAQ. V dropped 5 bases and J dropped 10 bases, with 14 bases sitting between them. CDR3 sequence: CASSPRVPRAFF. CDR3 sequence (DNA): TGTGCCAGCAGCCCCCGGGTTCCCCGAGCTTTCTTT.

CDR3 region: CSARGGLAGVDTQYF. The CDR3 region has the DNA TGCAGTGCTAGAGGGGGACTAGCGGGAGTGGATACGCAGTATTTT. V gene TRBV20-1 combines with J gene TRBJ2-3, with 14 bases lining up with TRBD2. CDR1 is DFQATT and CDR2 is SNEGSKA in the germline V gene (reference sequence). The trim removed 1 base at V and 6 bases at J, leaving 3 bases unmatched. This CDR3 has 15 amino acids.

A note on this clonotype: A read error is possible here, since a much larger clone lies one base away. This rearrangement joins TRBV3-1 to TRBJ2-3; the D gene is possibly TRBD2 (6 bases). Trimming removed 1 base at V and 7 bases at J, with 21 bases between. Germline values: CDR1 LGHDT, CDR2 YNNKEL (reference sequence). The CDR3 runs to 17 residues. CDR3 nucleotides: TGTGCCAGCAGCCAAGGTCCCCGGGACTGGAAGACATATACGCAGTATTTT. This gives the protein CASSQGPRDWKTYTQYF.

With respect to this clonotype: This may come from a read error, since a much larger clone is one base off. This chain connects TRBV29-1 to TRBJ2-2; 10 bases are a match to TRBD2. CDR3 size: 16 residues. With V trimmed by 3 bases and J by 4 bases, 8 bases remained unmatched. Germline assignment: CDR1 SQVTM and CDR2 ANQGSEA. DNA for the CDR3: TGCAGCGTTGATGCGCCCAGCGGGGGGGTCACCGGGGAGCTGTTTTTT. The encoded protein is CSVDAPSGGVTGELFF.

This clonotype was found many times. The chain employs TRBV7-2 and TRBJ2-6; D uncertain. Germline V gene data show CDR1 as SGHTA and CDR2 as FQGNSA. Trimming shortened V by 3 bases and J by 4 bases, and 10 bases separated the two germline ends. The CDR3 is 15 amino acids. The CDR3 protein is CASSFDRTGANVLTF. CDR3 coding DNA: TGTGCCAGCAGCTTTGATCGGACCGGGGCCAACGTCCTGACTTTC. Looking up the rest from reference TRBV7-2 and TRBJ2-6 gives the full variable domain: GAGVSQSPSNKVTEKGKDVELRCDPISGHTALYWYRQSLGQGLEFLIYFQGNSAPDKSGLPSDRFSAERTGGSVSTLTIQRTQQEDSAVYLCASSFDRTGANVLTFGAGSRLTVL.

This clonotype came up many times. The chain carries TRBV20-1 and TRBJ1-2; D remains unclear. Germline V lookup: CDR1 DFQATT, CDR2 SNEGSKA (reference sequence). V shed 1 base and J shed 5 bases, with 14 bases lying between them. This CDR3 comprises 14 residues. The CDR3 DNA sequence: TGCAGTGCTAGAGTCCGGGATAGTGTATATGGCTACACCTTC. The encoded protein is CSARVRDSVYGYTF.

This clonotype was counted at least ten times. The J gene is TRBJ2-1, the V gene TRBV5-1; 8 positions agree with TRBD2. The trim removed 5 bases at V and 5 bases at J, leaving 18 bases unmatched. CDR1 SGHRS and CDR2 YFSETQ come from the germline V gene. The CDR3 has 18 amino acids. CDR3 region: CASRMGHLTGTRDNEQFF. For the CDR3, the DNA is TGCGCCAGCAGAATGGGACACCTTACCGGGACTAGAGACAATGAGCAGTTCTTC.

This clonotype has ten or more counts. At one end the junction does not follow the germline gene, possibly because of a read error. CDR3 sequence reads: CARDREEEETQYF. CDR3 nucleotides: TGCGCCAGGGACAGGGAGGAGGAAGAGACCCAGTACTTC. The chain uses TRBV5-3 and TRBJ2-5; 9 bases map to TRBD1. TRBV5-3 is filed as an ORF, its function uncertain. This CDR3 spans 13 amino acids.

This clonotype was counted many times. The chain recombines TRBV4-2 with TRBJ2-3, with 7 bases matching TRBD2. Germline trimming cut 1 base from V and 3 bases from J; bases unmatched to any gene: 7. The CDR3 runs to 16 residues. Germline CDR1 and CDR2: LGHNA and YNFKEQ. CDR3 in DNA: TGTGCCAGCAGCCAAGGGAAGACTAGCAATACAGATACGCAGTATTTT. This codes for CASSQGKTSNTDTQYF.

This clonotype appeared many times. V gene TRBV20-1 combines with J gene TRBJ2-7, with a weak D call TRBD1 (7 bases). Germline CDR1 is DFQATT and CDR2 is SNEGSKA (reference sequence). CDR3 length equals 13 residues. The ends were cut back, 3 bases at V and 2 bases at J, with 11 bases in the middle. The CDR3 sequence: CSASPGGPYEQYF. The CDR3 nucleotides read TGCAGTGCTAGTCCAGGGGGGCCCTACGAGCAGTACTTC.

Of note for this clonotype: This could be a read error, since a much larger clone is one nucleotide away. The J gene is TRBJ1-2, the V gene TRBV12-3 or TRBV12-4; 8 bases are shared with TRBD1. CDR3 length: 14 residues. Here the CDR3 reads CASTNGQGVGGCTF. The CDR3 coding sequence is TGTGCCAGCACCAATGGACAGGGTGTGGGGGGCTGCACCTTC.

This clonotype was recorded at least ten times. The chain carries TRBV29-1 and TRBJ2-6; D is tentatively TRBD1 or TRBD2 (5 bases each). The CDR3 is 17 amino acids. The V end was cut by 0 bases, the J end by 0 bases, with 12 bases between. Germline CDR1 and CDR2: SQVTM and ANQGSEA. CDR3 DNA sequence: TGCAGCGTTGAAGATCGGGGCAGAAGCTCTGGGGCCAACGTCCTGACTTTC. Its translation: CSVEDRGRSSGANVLTF.

This clonotype was detected many times. The gene calls are TRBV20-1 and TRBJ2-4, with D unresolved. The CDR3 is 12 residues long. Trimming removed 0 bases from V and 12 bases from J, with 12 bases in between. CDR1 and CDR2 (germline): DFQATT, SNEGSKA (reference sequence). CDR3 bases: TGCAGTGCTAGAGAAGCTCTGATGCCTCAGTACTTC. It is translated as CSAREALMPQYF.